This record concerns one T cell receptor beta chain sequence. This entry comes from a study of cytomegalovirus exposure and HLA in healthy donors. Study-level background: The Caucasian-associated ancestry cluster held 65% to 90% of a few hundred genotyped donors.

The V gene end was trimmed by 1 base and the J gene end by 7 bases; junction bases not matched to a gene: 8. This CDR3 has 15 residues. The germline gives CDR1 SGHDN, CDR2 FVKESK. Healthy bone marrow donors supplied every sample. Primers for the PCR totalled 60 Vbeta and 13 Jbeta. Clones were sequenced by immunoSEQ multiplex PCR, and TCRdb holds only the in-frame ones, with some missing. The sample shows approximately 73,000 clones, roughly 60% of them seen only once. The receptor was derived from a man aged 25 to 45 in good health and CMV-seropositive. The rearrangement uses TRBV14 and TRBJ2-7; TRBD2 matches at 9 bases. Specimen: PBMCs. The CDR3 region has the DNA TGTGCCAGCAGCCAAGCCCTAGCGGGAAACTGGGAGCAGTACTTC. Protein product: CASSQALAGNWEQYF.